These 17 T cell receptor beta chains share one sample of origin, sequenced in a study of blood T cell repertoires in COVID-19. The table came from immunoSEQ multiplex PCR; TCRdb's copy has only in-frame clones and leaves some out. The sample holds over 45,000 clones, approximately 88% seen once. Sequenced input: peripheral blood. These receptors originate from a man between 45 and 60 years old with active COVID-19.

The chain recombines TRBV7-2 with TRBJ2-1; D call uncertain. This CDR3 has 14 amino acids. V lost 5 bases and J 0 bases, leaving 8 bases between the germline ends. CDR1 and CDR2 from the germline V gene are SGHTA and FQGNSA. As DNA, the CDR3 is TGTGCCAGCAGCCCCTTGAGCTCCTACAATGAGCAGTTCTTC. The encoded protein is CASSPLSSYNEQFF.

The chain employs TRBV27 and TRBJ1-5; maybe TRBD1 (6 bases). Germline-derived CDR1 and CDR2 are MNHEY and SMNVEV (reference sequence). The germline V and J ends were trimmed by 2 bases and 7 bases, with 12 bases remaining between them. The CDR3 spans 14 residues. The CDR3 loop reads CASSLARGRQPQHF. The DNA for the CDR3 is TGTGCCAGCAGTTTAGCCAGGGGTAGACAGCCCCAGCATTTT.

The chain couples TRBV5-6 to TRBJ1-1; D not resolved. Per germline, CDR1 SGHDT and CDR2 YYEEEE. The CDR3 contains 16 residues. Deletions cut 0 bases from V and 1 base from J, with 13 bases between. CDR3 sequence reads: CASSLAVNRGNTEAFF. The CDR3 DNA sequence: TGTGCCAGCAGCTTGGCGGTCAACCGGGGGAACACTGAAGCTTTCTTT.

The chain uses TRBV7-9 and TRBJ2-5, with D maybe TRBD1 (6 bases). CDR1 and CDR2 from the germline V gene are SEHNR and FQNEAQ (reference sequence). The CDR3 runs to 15 residues. V was clipped by 0 bases and J by 5 bases, with 13 bases between them. CDR3 amino acids: CASSLAGAFWETQYF. CDR3 in DNA: TGTGCCAGCAGCTTAGCGGGGGCCTTCTGGGAGACCCAGTACTTC.

The genes are TRBV14 and TRBJ1-1; D might be TRBD1 (5 bases). Per the germline V gene, CDR1 is SGHDN and CDR2 is FVKESK. V was trimmed by 1 base and J by 4 bases, leaving 16 bases between them. The CDR3 spans 16 residues. As DNA, the CDR3 is TGTGCCAGCAGCCAAGTTTCAGGGATTCTGGCCACTGAAGCTTTCTTT. It yields the protein CASSQVSGILATEAFF.

In its sample, this clone was seen a few times. In DNA form, the CDR3 reads TGTGCCAGCAGTGAACGGGGAGGTGGCTACACCTTC. This sequence encodes CASSERGGGYTF. V usage is TRBV2 and J usage is TRBJ1-2, with D hard to call. This CDR3 has 12 residues. Per the germline V gene, CDR1 is SNHLY and CDR2 is FYNNEI. Trimming pared 2 bases from V and 7 bases from J, leaving 8 bases between.

The chain uses TRBV28 and TRBJ1-2, with 7 bases identical to TRBD1. Germline lookup yields CDR1 MDHEN and CDR2 SYDVKM. The V segment lost 7 bases and the J segment 4 bases; nucleotides outside the gene matches: 12. The CDR3 consists of 15 residues. The CDR3 coding sequence is TGTGCCAGCAAAAACCCGGGGACAGCAGTCTATGGCTACACCTTC. Translating it yields CASKNPGTAVYGYTF.

This clone was detected only a few times. CDR3 DNA sequence: TGTGCCATTGGGACAGGGGGTTTTTCACCCCTCCACTTT. Protein product: CAIGTGGFSPLHF. The chain joins TRBV10-3 to TRBJ1-6; 11 nucleotides agree with TRBD1. CDR1 is ENHRY, CDR2 SYGVKD, per germline. The CDR3 runs to 13 residues. The V gene end was trimmed by 9 bases and the J gene end by 9 bases; junction bases not matched to a gene: 4.

This chain uses TRBV5-4 with TRBJ1-6; 8 bases are a match to TRBD1. The germline CDR1 and CDR2 sequences are SGHNT and YYREEE (reference sequence). This CDR3 is 16 amino acids long. J lost 4 bases, V lost 0 bases, and 3 bases had no gene match. The CDR3 spells CASSLDRGDYNSPLHF. The DNA for the CDR3 is TGTGCCAGCAGCTTGGACAGGGGGGATTATAATTCACCCCTCCACTTT.

This clone was observed once. The chain couples TRBV7-8 to TRBJ1-2; maybe TRBD1 (5 bases). V gave up 5 bases and J gave up 0 bases, with 13 bases separating them. The CDR3 spans 15 residues. Per germline, CDR1 SGHVS and CDR2 FQNEAQ. The CDR3 DNA reads TGTGCCAGCAGCCCCGGACATAAAGCTAACTATGGCTACACCTTC. Translated: CASSPGHKANYGYTF.

The chain has TRBV5-8 and TRBJ2-7, with D hard to call. Germline-derived CDR1 and CDR2 are SGHTS and YDEGEE. Between the trimmed V and J ends, which lost 0 bases and 10 bases, there was a span of 14 bases. The CDR3 has 13 amino acids. CDR3 sequence (DNA): TGTGCCAGCAGCTTGGTTCTCCCAACTGAACAGTACTTC. Its translation: CASSLVLPTEQYF. The whole variable domain, filled in from reference TRBV5-8 and TRBJ2-7, reads EAGVTQSPTHLIKTRGQQATLRCSPISGHTSVYWYQQALGLGLQFLLWYDEGEERNRGNFPPRFSGRQFPNYSSELNVNALELEDSALYLCASSLVLPTEQYFGPGTRLTVT.

The chain carries TRBV5-8 and TRBJ1-1; perhaps TRBD1 as D (6 bases). The CDR3 is made up of 17 amino acids. Germline V gene lookup returns CDR1 SGHTS and CDR2 YDEGEE. Deletions cut 2 bases from V and 6 bases from J, with 23 bases between. The CDR3 sequence: CASSFVPETSRTAEAFF. The CDR3 coding sequence is TGTGCCAGCAGCTTTGTCCCCGAAACCTCCAGGACAGCTGAAGCTTTCTTT. The variable domain in full, completed from reference TRBV5-8 and TRBJ1-1, reads EAGVTQSPTHLIKTRGQQATLRCSPISGHTSVYWYQQALGLGLQFLLWYDEGEERNRGNFPPRFSGRQFPNYSSELNVNALELEDSALYLCASSFVPETSRTAEAFFGQGTRLTVV.

The chain combines TRBV24-1 with TRBJ1-5; 9 positions agree with TRBD1. Germline values: CDR1 KGHDR, CDR2 SFDVKD. The CDR3 runs 16 residues. V dropped 3 bases and J dropped 3; count of bases not matched to a gene: 5. The CDR3 nucleotides read TGTGCCACCAGTGATGACCGGACAGGGGTCAATCAGCCCCAGCATTTT. It encodes CATSDDRTGVNQPQHF.

The genes are TRBV6-5 and TRBJ2-7, with D maybe TRBD1 (5 bases). Trimming removed 7 bases at V and 9 bases at J, with 13 bases between. Germline CDR1 reads MNHEY; CDR2 reads SVGAGI. CDR3 length: 11 amino acids. As DNA, the CDR3 is TGTGCCAGCATGGGGCAGGTAAGGCAGTACTTC. It translates to CASMGQVRQYF.

The chain uses TRBV6-6 and TRBJ2-7; possibly TRBD1 for D (7 bases). Germline V gene lookup returns CDR1 MNHNY and CDR2 SVGAGI (reference sequence). V lost 11 bases and J 3 bases, leaving 20 bases between the germline ends. The CDR3 has 14 amino acids. Here the CDR3 reads CASSPAGQLYEQYF. CDR3 bases: TGTGCCTCTTCTCCGGCGGGACAGCTCTACGAGCAGTACTTC.

This chain connects TRBV9 to TRBJ2-4; a possible D gene is TRBD1 (5 bases). The CDR3 consists of 14 residues. Trimming took 0 bases from V and 3 from J, leaving 7 bases between them. The germline CDR1 and CDR2 sequences are SGDLS and YYNGEE. The DNA of the CDR3 is TGTGCCAGCAGCGTAGAAGGGGACAAAAACATTCAGTACTTC. Protein: CASSVEGDKNIQYF.

The genes are TRBV4-1 and TRBJ1-6; D is perhaps TRBD1 (5 bases). Germline V gene lookup returns CDR1 MGHRA and CDR2 YSYEKL. V lost 3 bases, J lost 10 bases, and 16 bases lay in between. CDR3 size: 15 residues. CDR3 protein: CASSHGEGAGSPLHF. Here the CDR3 DNA reads TGCGCCAGCAGCCATGGTGAAGGGGCAGGGTCACCCCTCCACTTT.